Shown below are 2 T cell receptor beta chains from a single sample sequenced in a study of blood T cells in healthy people across ages. Combining a sample-barcoded 5' primer with a J-beta primer mix, a second PCR ran for roughly 6 to 11 cycles. TCRdb used MiXCR to reprocess the 5' RACE reads, holding one entry per CDR3 protein. The data contain around 1,000,000 distinct CDR3 sequences, roughly a quarter of them singletons. This sample was also put to use in a study of T cells of mothers and their children.

The specimen was blood. Receptors were obtained from a girl aged 2 to 10 in good health.

The CDR3 DNA reads TGTGCCAGCAATAACAGGGGGTCGGCCCCAGAGGAAAAACTGTTTTTT. Residues: CASNNRGSAPEEKLFF. The chain combines TRBV2 with TRBJ1-4, with 8 bases aligning to TRBD1. CDR1 SNHLY and CDR2 FYNNEI come from the germline V gene. There are 16 residues in the CDR3. J lost 8 bases, V lost 7 bases, and 15 bases had no gene match.

V is TRBV10-3 and J is TRBJ1-2; D uncertain. The V end was cut by 0 bases, the J end by 2 bases, with 13 bases between. Germline CDR1 reads ENHRY; CDR2 reads SYGVKD. The CDR3 loop spans 16 amino acids. The CDR3 here is CAISESKQVANYGYTF. DNA for the CDR3: TGTGCCATCAGTGAGTCAAAGCAGGTGGCCAACTATGGCTACACCTTC.